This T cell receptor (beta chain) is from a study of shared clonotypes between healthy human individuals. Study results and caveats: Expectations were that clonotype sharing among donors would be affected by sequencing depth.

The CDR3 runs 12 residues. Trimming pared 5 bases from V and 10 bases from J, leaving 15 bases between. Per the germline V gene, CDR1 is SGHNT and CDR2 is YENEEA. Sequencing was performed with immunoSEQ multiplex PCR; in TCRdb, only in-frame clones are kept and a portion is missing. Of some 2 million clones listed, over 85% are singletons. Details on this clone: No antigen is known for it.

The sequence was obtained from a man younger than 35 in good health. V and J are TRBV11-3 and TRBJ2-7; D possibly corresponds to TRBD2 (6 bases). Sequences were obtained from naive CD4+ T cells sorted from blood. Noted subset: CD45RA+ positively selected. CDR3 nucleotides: TGTGCCAGCAGCCTTGGACCGGGAGCTCAGTACTTC. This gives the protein CASSLGPGAQYF.